This record concerns one TCR beta chain sequence. The CDR3 runs 18 residues. V shed 2 bases and J 0 bases; nucleotides not matched to a gene: 13. Germline V lookup: CDR1 GTSNPN, CDR2 SVGIG (reference sequence). These data are taken from a study of blood T cell repertoires in COVID-19. For the study at large: COVID-19 samples, acute and convalescent, were from the United States, Italy and Spain. PBMCs, B-cell-depleted T cells, or T cells provided the cDNA or gDNA that made up the material.

Authors' methods: Estimated nucleated cell counts came from reference gene primer amplification. The method was immunoSEQ multiplex PCR; TCRdb's version includes in-frame clones alone and lacks a portion of them. That table furnishes V, J and clone size, whereas the DNA furnished D and trimming. The sample has about 100,000 clones, approximately 90% seen once. The clonotype was recovered from a man aged 45-65 years with active COVID-19. V is TRBV30 and J is TRBJ2-1; 7 bases map to TRBD2. Sequenced sample: peripheral blood. CDR3 amino acids: CAWSKTRTRPSSYNEQFF. The CDR3 DNA sequence: TGTGCCTGGAGTAAAACACGGACTAGACCGAGCTCCTACAATGAGCAGTTCTTC.